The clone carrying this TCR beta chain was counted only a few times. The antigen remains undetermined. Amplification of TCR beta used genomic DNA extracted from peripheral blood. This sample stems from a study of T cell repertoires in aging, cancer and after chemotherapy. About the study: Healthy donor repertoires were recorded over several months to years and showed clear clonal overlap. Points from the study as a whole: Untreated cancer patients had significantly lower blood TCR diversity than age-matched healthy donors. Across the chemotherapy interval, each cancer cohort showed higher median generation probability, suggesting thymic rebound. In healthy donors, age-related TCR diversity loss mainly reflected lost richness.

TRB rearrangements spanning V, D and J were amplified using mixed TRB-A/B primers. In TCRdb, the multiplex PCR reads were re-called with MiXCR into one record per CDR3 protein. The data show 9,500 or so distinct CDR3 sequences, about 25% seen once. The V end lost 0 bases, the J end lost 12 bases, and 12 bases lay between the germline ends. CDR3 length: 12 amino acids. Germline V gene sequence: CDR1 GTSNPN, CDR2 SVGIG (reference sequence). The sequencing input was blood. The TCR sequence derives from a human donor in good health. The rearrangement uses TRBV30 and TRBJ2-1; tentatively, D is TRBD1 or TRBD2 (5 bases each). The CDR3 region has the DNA TGTGCCTGGAGTGTACCGGGGCGGCCGCAGTTCTTC. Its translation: CAWSVPGRPQFF.